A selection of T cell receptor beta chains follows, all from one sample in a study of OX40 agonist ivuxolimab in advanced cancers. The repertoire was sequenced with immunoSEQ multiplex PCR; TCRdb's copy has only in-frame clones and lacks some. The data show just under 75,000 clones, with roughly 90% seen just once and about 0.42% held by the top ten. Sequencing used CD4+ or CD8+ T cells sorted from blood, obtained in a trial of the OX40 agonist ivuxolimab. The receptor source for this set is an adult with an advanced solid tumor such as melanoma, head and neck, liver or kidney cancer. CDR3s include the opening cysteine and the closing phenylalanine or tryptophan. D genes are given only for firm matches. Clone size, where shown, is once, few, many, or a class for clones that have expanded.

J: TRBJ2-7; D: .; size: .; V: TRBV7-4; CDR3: CASSLGTHSYEQYF; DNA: TGTGCCAGCAGCCTGGGGACGCATTCCTACGAGCAGTACTTC
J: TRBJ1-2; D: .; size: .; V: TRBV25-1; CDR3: CASSEGGRPLYGYTF; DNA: TGTGCCAGCAGTGAGGGGGGACGGCCGCTCTATGGCTACACCTTC
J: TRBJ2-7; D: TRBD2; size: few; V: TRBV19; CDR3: CASSLSGTSGHGEQYF; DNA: TGTGCCAGTAGTCTATCCGGGACTAGCGGTCACGGCGAGCAGTACTTC
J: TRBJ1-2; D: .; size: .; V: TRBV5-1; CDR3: CASSFEETRGYGYTF; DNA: TGCGCCAGCAGCTTCGAAGAGACCAGGGGCTATGGCTACACCTTC
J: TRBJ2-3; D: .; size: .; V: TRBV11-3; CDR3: CASSPPEGTDTQYF; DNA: TGTGCCAGCAGCCCTCCAGAGGGCACAGATACGCAGTATTTT
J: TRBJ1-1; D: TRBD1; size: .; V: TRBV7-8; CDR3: CASRPDRVAEAFF; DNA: TGTGCCAGCAGACCCGACAGGGTTGCTGAAGCTTTCTTT
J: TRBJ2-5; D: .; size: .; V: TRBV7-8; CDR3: CASSPLVETQYF; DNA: TGTGCCAGCAGCCCCTTGGTTGAGACCCAGTACTTC
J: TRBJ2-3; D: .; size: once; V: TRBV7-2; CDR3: CASSRPQGDTQYF; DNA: TGTGCCAGCAGCCGACCACAGGGAGATACGCAGTATTTT
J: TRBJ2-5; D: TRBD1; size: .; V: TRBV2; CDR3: CASSTRRGLETQYF; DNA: TGTGCCAGCAGTACACGCAGGGGGCTAGAGACCCAGTACTTC
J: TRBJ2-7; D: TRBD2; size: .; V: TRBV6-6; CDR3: CASSRLPSGRAYEQYF; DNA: TGTGCCAGCAGTCGACTCCCTAGCGGGAGGGCCTACGAGCAGTACTTC
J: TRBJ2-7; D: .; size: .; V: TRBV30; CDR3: CAWRVTAISIEQYF; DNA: TGTGCCTGGAGGGTGACAGCTATCTCTATCGAGCAGTACTTC
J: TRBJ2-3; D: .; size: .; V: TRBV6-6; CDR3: CASSYPKGPSTDTQYF; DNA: TGTGCCAGCAGTTACCCGAAGGGACCGAGCACAGATACGCAGTATTTT
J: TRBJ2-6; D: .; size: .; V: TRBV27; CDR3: CASSFRGRSGANVLTF; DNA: TGTGCCAGCAGTTTCAGGGGCCGATCTGGGGCCAACGTCCTGACTTTC
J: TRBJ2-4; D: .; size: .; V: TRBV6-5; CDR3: CASSYDAGLAKNIQYF; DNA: TGTGCCAGCAGTTACGACGCAGGCCTAGCCAAAAACATTCAGTACTTC
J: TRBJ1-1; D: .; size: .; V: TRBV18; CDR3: CASSPREGVSEAFF; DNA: TGTGCCAGCTCACCAAGGGAGGGAGTCTCTGAAGCTTTCTTT
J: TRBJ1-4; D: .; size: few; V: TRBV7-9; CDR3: CASSPQGGTGNEKLFF; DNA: TGTGCCAGCAGCCCCCAGGGAGGAACGGGGAATGAAAAACTGTTTTTT
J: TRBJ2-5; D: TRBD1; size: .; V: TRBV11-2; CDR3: CASSSGQGAGRETQYF; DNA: TGTGCCAGCAGCTCCGGACAGGGGGCAGGAAGAGAGACCCAGTACTTC
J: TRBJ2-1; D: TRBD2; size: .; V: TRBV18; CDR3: CASSPPSGRASFF; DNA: TGTGCCAGCTCACCACCTAGCGGGAGGGCCTCGTTCTTC
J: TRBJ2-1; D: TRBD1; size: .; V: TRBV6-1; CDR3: CASREGGTGRYNEQFF; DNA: TGTGCCAGCAGGGAAGGAGGGACAGGGCGATACAATGAGCAGTTCTTC
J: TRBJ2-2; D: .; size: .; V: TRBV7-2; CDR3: CASSSRGTASTGELFF; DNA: TGTGCCAGCAGCTCACGGGGGACCGCGTCCACCGGGGAGCTGTTTTTT
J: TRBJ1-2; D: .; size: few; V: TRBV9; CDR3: CASSVGVNGGYTF; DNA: TGTGCCAGCAGCGTAGGGGTGAACGGCGGCTACACCTTC
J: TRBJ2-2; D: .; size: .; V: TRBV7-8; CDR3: CASSFRDQLTGELFF; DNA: TGTGCCAGCAGCTTCCGGGACCAACTTACCGGGGAGCTGTTTTTT
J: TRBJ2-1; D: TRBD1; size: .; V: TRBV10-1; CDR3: CASRAGTGGHNEQFF; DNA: TGCGCCAGCAGAGCCGGGACAGGGGGCCACAATGAGCAGTTCTTC
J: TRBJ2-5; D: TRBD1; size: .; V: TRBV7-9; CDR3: CASSTDRGLEETQYF; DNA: TGTGCCAGCAGCACAGACAGGGGATTAGAAGAGACCCAGTACTTC